This T cell receptor (beta chain) was recorded in a study of CD8 T cells in Susac syndrome. The RNA input was about 0.5 to 1 ug, and it was reverse transcribed with random hexamers. TCRdb passed the immunoSEQ multiplex PCR reads through MiXCR, listing each CDR3 protein once. The repertoire has about 430,000 distinct CDR3 sequences, 75% to 90% of them found once; the top ten carry under 0.15%. This CDR3 is built from 14 residues. Germline V gene data show CDR1 as DFQATT and CDR2 as SNEGSKA (reference sequence). Between the trimmed V and J ends, which lost 0 bases and 8 bases, there was a span of 14 bases.

This chain joins TRBV20-1 and TRBJ2-1, with TRBD1 as a possible D gene (6 bases). Source material: CD8+ T cells from PBMCs. The receptor was derived from a human donor with multiple sclerosis. This CDR3 is CSAREQGFLDEQFF. The CDR3 DNA is TGCAGTGCTAGAGAACAGGGTTTTTTAGATGAGCAGTTCTTC.